This T cell receptor (beta chain) was sequenced for a study of blood T cell repertoires in COVID-19. About the research overall: Acute and convalescent COVID-19 specimens originated in the United States, Italy and Spain. PBMCs, B-cell-depleted T cells, or T cells provided the cDNA or gDNA that made up the material.

Original processing notes: Estimated nucleated cell counts came from reference gene primer amplification. Generated by immunoSEQ multiplex PCR, the TCRdb table keeps only in-frame clones and is missing some. Clonal size and the V and J genes are those of that table, whereas D and trimming came from the DNA. Of just over 70,000 clones listed, under 90% are singletons. The CDR3 contains 13 residues. V lost 4 bases and J 8 bases, leaving 13 bases between the germline ends. Germline V gene data show CDR1 as SGHDT and CDR2 as YYEEEE. The genes are TRBV5-6 and TRBJ1-3, with no clear D. The sequenced sample consisted of peripheral blood. The sequence came from a man aged 65 to 79 who had recovered from COVID-19. CDR3 protein: CASSGPTGDTIYF. The CDR3 DNA reads TGTGCCAGCAGCGGCCCCACGGGAGACACCATATATTTT.